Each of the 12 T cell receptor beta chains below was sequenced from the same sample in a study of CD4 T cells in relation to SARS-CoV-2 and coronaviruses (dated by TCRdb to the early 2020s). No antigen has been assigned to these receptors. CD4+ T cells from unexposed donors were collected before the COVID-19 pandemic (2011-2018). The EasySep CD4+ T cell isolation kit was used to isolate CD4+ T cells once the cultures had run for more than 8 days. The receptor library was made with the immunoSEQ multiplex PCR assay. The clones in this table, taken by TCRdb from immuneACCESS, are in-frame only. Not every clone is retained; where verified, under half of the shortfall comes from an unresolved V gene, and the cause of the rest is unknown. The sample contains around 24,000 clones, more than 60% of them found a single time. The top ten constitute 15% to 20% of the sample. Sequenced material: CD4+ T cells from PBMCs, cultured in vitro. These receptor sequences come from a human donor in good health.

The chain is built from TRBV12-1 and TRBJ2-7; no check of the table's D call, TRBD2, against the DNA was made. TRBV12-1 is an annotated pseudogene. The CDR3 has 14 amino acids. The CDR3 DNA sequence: TGTGCCAGCAGCCCCCCGGATAGCGGGAGATCGCAGTACTTC. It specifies CASSPPDSGRSQYF.

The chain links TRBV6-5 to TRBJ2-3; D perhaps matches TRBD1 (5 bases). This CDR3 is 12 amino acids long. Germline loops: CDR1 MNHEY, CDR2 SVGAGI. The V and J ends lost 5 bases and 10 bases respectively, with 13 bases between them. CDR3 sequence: CASSRDRRAQYF. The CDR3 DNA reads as TGTGCCAGCAGTCGAGACAGACGGGCGCAGTATTTT.

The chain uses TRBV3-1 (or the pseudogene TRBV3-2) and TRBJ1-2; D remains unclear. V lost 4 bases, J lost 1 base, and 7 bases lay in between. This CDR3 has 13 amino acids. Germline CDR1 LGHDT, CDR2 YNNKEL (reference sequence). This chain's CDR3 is CASSPTLNYGYTF. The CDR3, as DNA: TGTGCCAGCAGCCCGACCCTTAACTATGGCTACACCTTC.

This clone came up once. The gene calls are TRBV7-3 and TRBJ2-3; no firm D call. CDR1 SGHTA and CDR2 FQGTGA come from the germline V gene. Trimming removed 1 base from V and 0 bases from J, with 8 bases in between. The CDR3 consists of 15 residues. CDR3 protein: CASSLMGPSTDTQYF. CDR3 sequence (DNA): TGTGCCAGCAGCTTAATGGGCCCTAGCACAGATACGCAGTATTTT.

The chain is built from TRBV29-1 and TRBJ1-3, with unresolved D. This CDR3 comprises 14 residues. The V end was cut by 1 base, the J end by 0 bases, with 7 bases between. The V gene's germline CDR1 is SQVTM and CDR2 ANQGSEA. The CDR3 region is CSVEVNSSGNTIYF. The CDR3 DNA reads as TGCAGCGTTGAAGTAAACAGCTCTGGAAACACCATATATTTT.

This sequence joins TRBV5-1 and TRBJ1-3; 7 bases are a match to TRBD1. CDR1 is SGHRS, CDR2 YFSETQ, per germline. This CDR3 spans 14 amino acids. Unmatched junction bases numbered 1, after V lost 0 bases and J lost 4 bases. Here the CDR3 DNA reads TGCGCCAGCAGCTTGGGGACAGGCGGAAACACCATATATTTT. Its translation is CASSLGTGGNTIYF.

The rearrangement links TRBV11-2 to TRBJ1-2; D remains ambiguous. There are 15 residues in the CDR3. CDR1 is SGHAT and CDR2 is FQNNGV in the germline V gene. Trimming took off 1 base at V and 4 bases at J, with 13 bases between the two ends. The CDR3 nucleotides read TGTGCCAGCAGCTTAGCCGGGCAGGTAACCTATGGCTACACCTTC. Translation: CASSLAGQVTYGYTF.

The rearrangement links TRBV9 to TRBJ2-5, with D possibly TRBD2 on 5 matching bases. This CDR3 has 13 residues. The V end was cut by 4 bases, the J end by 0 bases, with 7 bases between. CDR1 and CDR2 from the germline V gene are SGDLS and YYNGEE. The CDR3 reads CASSQRNQETQYF. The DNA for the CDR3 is TGTGCCAGCAGCCAGCGGAACCAAGAGACCCAGTACTTC.

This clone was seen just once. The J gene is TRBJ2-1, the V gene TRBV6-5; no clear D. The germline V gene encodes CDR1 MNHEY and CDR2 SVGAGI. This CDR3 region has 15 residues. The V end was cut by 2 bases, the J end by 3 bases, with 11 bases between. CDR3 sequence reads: CASSYGSRHYNEQFF. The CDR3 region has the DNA TGTGCCAGCAGTTACGGGTCCCGGCACTACAATGAGCAGTTCTTC.

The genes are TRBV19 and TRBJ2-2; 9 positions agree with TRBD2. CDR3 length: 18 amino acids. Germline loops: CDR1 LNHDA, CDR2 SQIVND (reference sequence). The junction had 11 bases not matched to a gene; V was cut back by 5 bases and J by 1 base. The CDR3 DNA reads TGTGCCAGTAGTCCGGGAGGGACGCGGGGGGGGAACACCGGGGAGCTGTTTTTT. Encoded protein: CASSPGGTRGGNTGELFF. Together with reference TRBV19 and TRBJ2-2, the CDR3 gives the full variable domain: DGGITQSPKYLFRKEGQNVTLSCEQNLNHDAMYWYRQDPGQGLRLIYYSQIVNDFQKGDIAEGYSVSREKKESFPLTVTSAQKNPTAFYLCASSPGGTRGGNTGELFFGEGSRLTVL.

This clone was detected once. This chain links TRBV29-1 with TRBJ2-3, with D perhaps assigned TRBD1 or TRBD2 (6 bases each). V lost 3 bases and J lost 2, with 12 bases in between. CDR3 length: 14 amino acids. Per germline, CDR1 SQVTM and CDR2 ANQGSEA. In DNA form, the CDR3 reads TGCAGCGTTGATCCGGGGGCGGTCACAGATACGCAGTATTTT. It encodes CSVDPGAVTDTQYF.

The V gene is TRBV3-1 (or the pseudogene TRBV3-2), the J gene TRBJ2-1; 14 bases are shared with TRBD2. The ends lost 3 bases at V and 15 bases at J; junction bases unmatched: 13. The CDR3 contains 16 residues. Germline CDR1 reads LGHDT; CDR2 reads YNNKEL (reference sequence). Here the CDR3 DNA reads TGTGCCAGCAGCCAGGAAACCGGGACTAGCGGGAGTAGGACGTTCTTC. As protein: CASSQETGTSGSRTFF.